Following are 16 T cell receptor delta chains from one sample sequenced in a study of Vδ1+ human thymocytes. These TCRs' antigens remain unknown. RNA was extracted from the cells and then reverse transcribed. The CDR3 regions were amplified by multiplex PCR from V-gene primers to a constant-region primer. TCRdb reprocessed the multiplex PCR reads through CATT. The sample consists of 70,000 or so delta-chain clones, about 30% of them appearing once. Study results and limitations: In the thymus, TRG and TRD repertoires looked highly polyclonal with Gaussian CDR3 lengths.

Sequenced material: Vdelta1+ gamma-delta thymocytes from the thymus. Subset reported: FACS-sorted CD3+ TCRalphabeta- TCRVdelta1+ TCRVdelta2- thymocytes. The receptors were sampled from a boy younger than two who had congenital heart surgery.

The V gene is TRDV2, the J gene TRDJ1; D remains ambiguous. Trimming took off 7 bases at V and 1 base at J, with 12 bases between the two ends. CDR1 is GEAIGNYY, CDR2 EKD, per germline. The CDR3 runs to 13 residues. Here the CDR3 DNA reads TGTGCCTGCCTCCTTACCTTCACCGATAAACTCATCTTT. Its translation is CACLLTFTDKLIF.

In its sample, this clone was seen a few times. In the same sample, other DNA sequences code for this CDR3. V and J are TRDV1 and TRDJ1, with 7 bases matching TRDD3. The germline gives CDR1 TSWWSYY, CDR2 QGS. The CDR3 is 18 residues long. V was clipped by 0 bases and J by 0 bases; unmatched bases: 10. Written as DNA, the CDR3 is TGTGCTCTTGGGGAACTTGCGGGGGATCCCCCGTACACCGATAAACTCATCTTT. Encoded protein: CALGELAGDPPYTDKLIF.

The chain combines TRDV1 with TRDJ1; D is unresolved. From germline, CDR1 is TSWWSYY and CDR2 QGS. CDR3 length equals 17 residues. V was cut by 3 bases and J by 3 bases, with 20 bases left in between. In DNA form, the CDR3 reads TGTGCTCTTGGGGAGCCACACTTTCGCTTGAGGTCCGATAAACTCATCTTT. This encodes CALGEPHFRLRSDKLIF.

This sequence joins TRDV1 and TRDJ1; D is perhaps TRDD3 (6 bases). With 0 bases removed from V and 1 base from J, the gap between germline ends came to 24 bases. There are 20 residues in the CDR3. Germline V gives CDR1 TSWWSYY, CDR2 QGS. The CDR3 region is CALGELGYVGGPTSTDKLIF. In nucleotides, the CDR3 is TGTGCTCTTGGGGAACTGGGGTACGTTGGGGGCCCAACTTCCACCGATAAACTCATCTTT.

The V call is TRDV1, the J call TRDJ1; 12 nucleotides line up with TRDD3. The CDR3 is made up of 22 amino acids. From germline, CDR1 is TSWWSYY and CDR2 QGS. Losses at the gene ends were 1 base for V and 0 bases for J; bases not matched to a gene: 18. CDR3 sequence (DNA): TGTGCTCTTGGGGAACCCCCCTCTTCCTCTACTGGGGGATACCGGTACACCGATAAACTCATCTTT. Amino acid sequence: CALGEPPSSSTGGYRYTDKLIF.

The chain uses TRDV2 and TRDJ1; 12 bases align to TRDD3. J lost 5 bases, V lost 6 bases, and 27 bases had no gene match. The CDR3 contains 21 residues. Per the germline V gene, CDR1 is GEAIGNYY and CDR2 is EKD. The CDR3 is CACSSGATVYLGDTGDDKLIF. The CDR3 DNA reads TGTGCCTGTTCGTCAGGCGCTACCGTGTATCTGGGGGATACGGGCGATGATAAACTCATCTTT.

This clone has just a few counts. One junction end disagrees with the germline gene, perhaps due to a read error. The chain recombines TRDV2 with TRDJ1, with TRDD3 identical over 10 bases. Per germline, CDR1 GEAIGNYY and CDR2 EKD. This CDR3 has 18 residues. The CDR3 DNA reads as TGTGCCTGTGACTCACCCGAGGGTCTGGGGGATATCACCGATAAACCCATCTTT. Its protein is CACDSPEGLGDITDKPIF.

The rearrangement joins TRDV1 to TRDJ1; D is unresolved. With 5 bases removed from V and 0 bases from J, the gap between germline ends came to 13 bases. CDR3 length: 15 residues. CDR1 and CDR2 (germline): TSWWSYY, QGS. CDR3 in amino acids: CALGTIQGYTDKLIF. CDR3 coding DNA: TGTGCTCTTGGGACGATTCAGGGGTACACCGATAAACTCATCTTT.

The chain is built from TRDV1 and TRDJ1, with TRDD3 identical over 12 bases. With 0 bases clipped from V and 0 bases from J, the junction kept 26 bases outside the gene matches. Germline-derived CDR1 and CDR2 are TSWWSYY and QGS. The CDR3 spans 25 residues. CDR3 loop: CALGELTPFPVAYWGIPNYTDKLIF. The CDR3 nucleotides are TGTGCTCTTGGGGAACTCACCCCCTTCCCCGTCGCATACTGGGGGATACCCAATTACACCGATAAACTCATCTTT.

By sample share, this clone is medium-sized. The sample holds other DNA sequences that translate to the same CDR3. The chain joins TRDV2 to TRDJ1, with TRDD3 matching over 12 bases. The CDR3 has 15 residues. Germline V gene sequence: CDR1 GEAIGNYY, CDR2 EKD. V shed 9 bases and J 3 bases; nucleotides not matched to a gene: 10. CDR3 nucleotides: TGTGCCATTACTTCTGGGGGATACGCGGCCGATAAACTCATCTTT. Translation gives CAITSGGYAADKLIF.

This clone was picked up a small number of times. This chain links TRDV1 with TRDJ1; 8 nucleotides line up with TRDD3. CDR3 size: 18 residues. J lost 0 bases, V lost 6 bases, and 15 bases had no gene match. CDR1 and CDR2 from the germline V gene are TSWWSYY and QGS. In nucleotides, the CDR3 is TGTGCTCTTGGTCTCCGTACTGGGGGTCAATCGTACACCGATAAACTCATCTTT. Its translation is CALGLRTGGQSYTDKLIF.

The genes are TRDV1 and TRDJ1; 8 bases agree with TRDD3. The V gene end was trimmed by 5 bases and the J gene end by 0 bases; junction bases not matched to a gene: 8. The CDR3 is made up of 16 amino acids. Germline CDR1 reads TSWWSYY; CDR2 reads QGS. The CDR3 region has the DNA TGTGCTCTTGGGCCGCGGGGGATATGGTACACCGATAAACTCATCTTT. Translating gives CALGPRGIWYTDKLIF.

The V and J genes are TRDV1 and TRDJ1; tentatively, D is TRDD3 (5 bases). Trimming removed 4 bases from V and 0 bases from J, with 18 bases in between. CDR3 size: 17 residues. CDR1 is TSWWSYY and CDR2 is QGS in the germline V gene. In nucleotides, the CDR3 is TGTGCTCTTGGGGTGTTCCAGGGGACTCCGTACACCGATAAACTCATCTTT. Its translation: CALGVFQGTPYTDKLIF.

The chain uses TRDV1 and TRDJ1, with D perhaps TRDD3 (7 bases). Trimming cost V 2 bases and J 4 bases, with 26 bases left between them. Germline V gives CDR1 TSWWSYY, CDR2 QGS. The CDR3 loop spans 19 amino acids. Here the CDR3 reads CALGEIVLLRSGGIDKLIF. The CDR3, as DNA: TGTGCTCTTGGGGAAATAGTCCTACTGAGGTCTGGGGGTATCGATAAACTCATCTTT.

The sample holds a few counts of this clone. This chain links TRDV1 with TRDJ1, with 7 bases identical to TRDD3. The CDR3 has 19 amino acids. Germline V CDR1 and CDR2: TSWWSYY, QGS. V lost 1 base and J lost 4; bases outside the gene matches: 18. The CDR3 region is CALGEPAVLGTYRGDKLIF. Written as DNA, the CDR3 is TGTGCTCTTGGGGAACCCGCCGTACTGGGGACATACAGGGGCGATAAACTCATCTTT.

This clone turned up a few times. The rearrangement uses TRDV1 and TRDJ1, with 9 bases identical to TRDD3. The J segment lost 0 bases and the V segment lost 2 bases, leaving 16 bases of the junction unmatched. Germline V gives CDR1 TSWWSYY, CDR2 QGS. The CDR3 loop spans 20 amino acids. This CDR3 reads CALGELSRWGIHPYTDKLIF. In nucleotides, the CDR3 is TGTGCTCTTGGGGAATTAAGTCGCTGGGGGATTCACCCGTACACCGATAAACTCATCTTT.